Sequencing of this TCR beta chain was carried out in a study of blood T cell repertoires in COVID-19 (dated by TCRdb to about 2020). About the study as a whole: Collaborator samples came from the United States, Italy and Spain and covered acute and convalescent phases of COVID-19. The material from the prospective study consisted of cDNA or gDNA derived from T cells, B-cell-depleted T cells, or PBMCs. Subjects who had been exposed to COVID-19, were actively infected with it, or had recovered from it provided the deeply sampled blood TCRbeta repertoires that made up the dataset. The repertoires were released in a freely available public database intended as a resource for research on the immune response to SARS-CoV-2. The samples were drawn from the first 160 participants of the ongoing ImmuneRACE study and from 950 to 1,500 subjects provided by 6 global collaborators. The sample metadata nearly always contained a de-identified subject ID, COVID-19 status, age in years and sex. Where available, HLA class I and class II types were taken from metadata supplied by the sample provider and were not determined by assay-based typing.

Study-wide conclusions, independent of this receptor: The amount of clinical and demographic metadata varied by source and participant and was provided uncurated.

TCRbeta CDR3 regions were amplified from genomic DNA by means of the immunoSEQ Assay, a bias-controlled multiplex PCR. Concerning the study's data processing: The number of nucleated cells in each sample was estimated from the amplification of reference gene primers within the assay. To quantify the absolute abundance of each unique TCRbeta CDR3 rearrangement, sequence reads were collapsed and filtered. For each sample, productive Simpson clonality was calculated as the square root of Simpson's diversity index across productive rearrangements. What TCRdb holds here is the immuneACCESS table cut down to in-frame rearrangements. Part of the clones is not present; checked against another copy, under half of the missing clones reflect an unresolved V gene, and the others are unexplained. That table is the source of V, J and clone size, and D and trimming were worked out from the DNA. The sample yields 130,000 or so clones; around three quarters were counted once. 11% of the sample belongs to the ten largest clones.

Whole blood was collected in K2EDTA tubes by collaborating institutions according to the institutions' own protocols. For TCRbeta analysis, collaborators shipped samples in one of three forms: frozen whole blood, isolated PBMCs, or DNA extracted from either of those sample types. The germline V gene (reference sequence) yields MNHNY for CDR1 and SVGAGI for CDR2. Taken from cysteine to phenylalanine, the CDR3 has 14 residues. Only the CDR3 portion is preserved as DNA: 42 bases, with reading frame beginning at the first base. The junction carries 11 bases between V and J, which are trimmed by 4 bases and 2 bases respectively. A note on this clone: The antigen this receptor binds is unknown. Base quality data are lacking; no much larger clone is found one base away.

This clonotype originated in a human donor in a cohort sampled during active COVID-19. This sequence uses TRBV6-6 and TRBJ1-1; D gene: possibly TRBD1, on 6 matching bases. Material: peripheral blood. The base sequence is TGTGCCAGCAGTTCCGGACAGCCAAACACTGAAGCTTTCTTT. It encodes CASSSGQPNTEAFF.